This TCR beta chain was recovered during a study of blood T cell repertoires in COVID-19. For the study at large: The United States, Italy and Spain supplied acute and convalescent COVID-19 samples. Sample material is recorded as cDNA or gDNA derived from T cells, B-cell-depleted T cells, or PBMCs.

Seattle's cohort entered during active infection and was followed longitudinally. Per the original data handling: It was from reference gene primer amplification that nucleated cell counts were estimated. The repertoire was sequenced with immunoSEQ multiplex PCR; TCRdb's copy has only in-frame clones and lacks some. V, J and clone size were drawn from that table, and D and trimming were deduced from the DNA. Of more than 200,000 clones in the sample, around 84% were seen once. The sequencing sample was made of peripheral blood. This TCR came from an elderly woman with COVID-19, enrolled during active disease.

As DNA, the CDR3 is TGTGCCATCAGTGGTCTCGGGGGGGGACAAGAGACCCAGTACTTC. This translates into CAISGLGGGQETQYF. The rearrangement uses TRBV10-3 and TRBJ2-5, with 8 bases aligning to TRBD2. V trimming: 4 bases; J trimming: 2 bases; junction bases outside the gene matches: 6. The CDR3 covers 15 residues. In germline, CDR1 is ENHRY, CDR2 SYGVKD.